This TCR beta chain stems from a study of T-cell reconstitution after alpha-beta-depleted transplantation in children. Per the germline V gene, CDR1 is LGHNA and CDR2 is YSLEER. This CDR3 contains 14 residues. J was trimmed by 4 bases and V by 11 bases; bases with no gene match: 10. This clonotype turned up a few times. TCRbeta library preparation incorporated unique molecular identifiers. One entry per CDR3 protein results from TCRdb running MiXCR on the PCR reads. The table lists 490,000 or so distinct CDR3 sequences, around 12% of them singletons. This chain uses TRBV4-3 with TRBJ2-1; 8 bases are a match to TRBD1. Sequencing used PBMCs from the stem cell graft donor, obtained from the stem cell graft. The source of this sequence is a human donor who donated a stem cell graft to a child with combined immunodeficiency. This CDR3 is CARYRQGTYNEQFF. DNA of the CDR3: TGCGCCCGATACCGACAGGGGACGTACAATGAGCAGTTCTTC.